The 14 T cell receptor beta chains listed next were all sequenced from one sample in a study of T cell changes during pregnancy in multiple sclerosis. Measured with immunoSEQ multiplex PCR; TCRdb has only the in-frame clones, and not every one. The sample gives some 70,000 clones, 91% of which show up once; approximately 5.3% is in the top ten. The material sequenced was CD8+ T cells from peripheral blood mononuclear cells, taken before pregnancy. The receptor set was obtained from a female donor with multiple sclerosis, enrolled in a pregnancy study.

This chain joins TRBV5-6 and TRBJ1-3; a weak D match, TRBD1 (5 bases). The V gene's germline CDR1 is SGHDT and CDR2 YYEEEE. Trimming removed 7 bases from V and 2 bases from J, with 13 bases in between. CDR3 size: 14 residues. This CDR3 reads CASSKGRAGNTIYF. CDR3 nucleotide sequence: TGTGCCAGCTCTAAGGGGAGGGCTGGAAACACCATATATTTT.

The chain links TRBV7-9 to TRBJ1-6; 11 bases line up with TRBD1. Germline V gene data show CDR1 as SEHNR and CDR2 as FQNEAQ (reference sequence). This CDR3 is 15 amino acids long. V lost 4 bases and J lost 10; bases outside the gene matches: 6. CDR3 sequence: CASSSGWTGGSPLHF. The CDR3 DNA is TGTGCCAGCAGCTCGGGATGGACAGGGGGCTCACCCCTCCACTTT.

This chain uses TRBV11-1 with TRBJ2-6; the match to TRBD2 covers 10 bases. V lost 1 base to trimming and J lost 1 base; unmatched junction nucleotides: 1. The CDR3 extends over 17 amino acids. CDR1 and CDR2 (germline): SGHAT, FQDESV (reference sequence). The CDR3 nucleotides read TGTGCCAGCAGCTTAGAACTAGCGGGGTCTGGGGCCAACGTCCTGACTTTC. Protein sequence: CASSLELAGSGANVLTF.

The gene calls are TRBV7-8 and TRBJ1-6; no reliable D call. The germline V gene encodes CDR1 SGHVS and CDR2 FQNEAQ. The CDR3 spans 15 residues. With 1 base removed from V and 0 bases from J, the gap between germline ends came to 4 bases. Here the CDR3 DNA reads TGTGCCAGCAGCTTAGGGAGCTCCTATAATTCACCCCTCCACTTT. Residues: CASSLGSSYNSPLHF. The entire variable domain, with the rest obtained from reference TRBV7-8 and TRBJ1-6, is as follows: GAGVSQSPRYKVAKRGQDVALRCDPISGHVSLFWYQQALGQGPEFLTYFQNEAQLDKSGLPSDRFFAERPEGSVSTLKIQRTQQEDSAVYLCASSLGSSYNSPLHFGNGTRLTVT.

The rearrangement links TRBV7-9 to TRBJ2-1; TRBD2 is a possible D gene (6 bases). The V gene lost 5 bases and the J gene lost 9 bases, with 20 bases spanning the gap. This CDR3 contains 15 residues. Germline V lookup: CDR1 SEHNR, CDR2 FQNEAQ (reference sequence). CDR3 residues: CASSRWDRRGGEQFF. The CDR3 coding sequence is TGTGCCAGCAGCCGATGGGATCGGCGGGGTGGTGAGCAGTTCTTC.

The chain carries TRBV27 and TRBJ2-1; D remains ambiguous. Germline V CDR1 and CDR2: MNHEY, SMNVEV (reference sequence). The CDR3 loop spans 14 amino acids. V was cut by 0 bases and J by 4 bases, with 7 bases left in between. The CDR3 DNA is TGTGCCAGCAGTTTATCGGGCGAGTACAATGAGCAGTTCTTC. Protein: CASSLSGEYNEQFF.

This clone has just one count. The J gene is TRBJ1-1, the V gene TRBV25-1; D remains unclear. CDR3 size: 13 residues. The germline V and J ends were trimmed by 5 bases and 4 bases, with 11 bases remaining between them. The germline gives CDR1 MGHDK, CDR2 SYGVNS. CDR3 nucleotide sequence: TGTGCCAGCAGTATCGGCGGTGGCACTGAAGCTTTCTTT. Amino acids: CASSIGGGTEAFF.

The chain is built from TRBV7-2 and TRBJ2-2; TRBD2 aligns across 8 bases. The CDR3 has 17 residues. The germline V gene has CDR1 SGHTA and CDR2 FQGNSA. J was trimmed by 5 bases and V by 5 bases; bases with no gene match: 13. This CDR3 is CASSLPAGGPRTGELFF. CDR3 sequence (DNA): TGTGCCAGCAGCCTCCCTGCGGGGGGCCCTAGGACCGGGGAGCTGTTTTTT.

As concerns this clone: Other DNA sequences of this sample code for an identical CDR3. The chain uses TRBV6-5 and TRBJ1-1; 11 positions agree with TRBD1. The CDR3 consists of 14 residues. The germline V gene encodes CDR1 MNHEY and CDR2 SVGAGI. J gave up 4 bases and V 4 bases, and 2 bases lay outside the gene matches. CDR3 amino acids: CASSFGTGGTEAFF. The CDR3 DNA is TGTGCCAGCAGTTTCGGGACAGGGGGCACTGAAGCTTTCTTT.

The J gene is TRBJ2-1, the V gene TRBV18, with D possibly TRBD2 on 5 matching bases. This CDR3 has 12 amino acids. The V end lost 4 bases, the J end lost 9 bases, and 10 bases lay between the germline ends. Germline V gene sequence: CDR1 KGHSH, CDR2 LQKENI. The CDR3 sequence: CASSRGSGEQFF. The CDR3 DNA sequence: TGTGCCAGCTCACGAGGGTCCGGTGAGCAGTTCTTC.

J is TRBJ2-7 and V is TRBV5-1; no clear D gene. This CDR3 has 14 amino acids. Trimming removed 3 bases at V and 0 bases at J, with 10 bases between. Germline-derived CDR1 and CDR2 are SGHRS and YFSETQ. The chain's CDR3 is CASSSPHSSYEQYF. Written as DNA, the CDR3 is TGCGCCAGCAGCTCACCTCATAGCTCCTACGAGCAGTACTTC.

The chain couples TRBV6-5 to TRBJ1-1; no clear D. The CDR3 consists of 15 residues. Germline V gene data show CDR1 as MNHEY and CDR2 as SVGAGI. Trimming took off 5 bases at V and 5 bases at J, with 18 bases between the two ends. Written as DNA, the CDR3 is TGTGCCAGCAGTCCCCATCGGGGAATTGGGACTGAAGCTTTCTTT. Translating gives CASSPHRGIGTEAFF.

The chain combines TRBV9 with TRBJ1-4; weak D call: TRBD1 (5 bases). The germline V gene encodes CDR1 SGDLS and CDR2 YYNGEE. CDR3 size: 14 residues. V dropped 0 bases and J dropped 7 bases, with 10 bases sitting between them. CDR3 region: CASSVGQGGEKLFF. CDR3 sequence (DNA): TGTGCCAGCAGCGTAGGTCAGGGAGGTGAAAAACTGTTTTTT. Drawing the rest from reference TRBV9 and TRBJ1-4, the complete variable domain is DSGVTQTPKHLITATGQRVTLRCSPRSGDLSVYWYQQSLDQGLQFLIQYYNGEERAKGNILERFSAQQFPDLHSELNLSSLELGDSALYFCASSVGQGGEKLFFGSGTQLSVL.

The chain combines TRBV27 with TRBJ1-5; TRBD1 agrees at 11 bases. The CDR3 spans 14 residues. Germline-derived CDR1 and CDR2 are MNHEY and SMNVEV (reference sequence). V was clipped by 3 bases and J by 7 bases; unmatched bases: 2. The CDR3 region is CASSLGQGVQPQHF. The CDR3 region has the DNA TGTGCCAGCAGTTTGGGACAGGGGGTCCAGCCCCAGCATTTT.